The TCR beta chain under discussion was sequenced for a study of blood T cell repertoires in COVID-19. About the study: Researchers got acute and convalescent COVID-19 samples from the United States, Italy and Spain.

Authors' methods: Estimation of nucleated cell counts relied on the amplification of reference gene primers. Generated by immunoSEQ multiplex PCR, the TCRdb table keeps only in-frame clones and is missing some. The D gene and trimming were derived from the DNA, and the V and J assignments and clone size from that table. The sample lists about 96,000 clones; around 84% were seen once. The clonotype comes from a woman aged 60-75 years with acute or convalescent COVID-19. Sequencing was done on a sample of peripheral blood.

CDR3 DNA: TGTGCCAGCAGCTTGGGACAGATTACTGGAAACACCATATATTTT. Protein: CASSLGQITGNTIYF. This chain links TRBV11-3 with TRBJ1-3; 7 bases are a match to TRBD1. Germline V lookup: CDR1 SGHNT, CDR2 YENEEA. There are 15 residues in the CDR3. Unmatched junction bases numbered 4, after V lost 3 bases and J lost 2 bases.